Below are 8 T cell receptor beta chains sequenced from a single sample in a study of blood T cell repertoires in COVID-19. TCRdb keeps only in-frame clones here, not all; method: immunoSEQ multiplex PCR. Among roughly 240,000 clones, 84% were seen once, and the ten largest hold around 2.5%. The sample consisted of peripheral blood. These receptors all come from a man aged 40-49 years who had recovered from COVID-19.

The chain uses TRBV24-1 and TRBJ2-2, with unresolved D. This CDR3 is built from 12 residues. Trimming took off 5 bases at V and 7 bases at J, with 7 bases between the two ends. Looked up from germline, CDR1 is KGHDR and CDR2 is SFDVKD. CDR3 bases: TGTGCCACCAGTGGTCACGGCGGGGAGCTGTTTTTT. It codes for CATSGHGGELFF.

CDR3 sequence (DNA): TGTGCCAGCTCACCACGGGCACCGGGGGGGAGTGGAGAGACCCAGTACTTC. Its translation is CASSPRAPGGSGETQYF. The chain links TRBV18 to TRBJ2-5; 8 positions match TRBD2. Germline V lookup: CDR1 KGHSH, CDR2 LQKENI. The CDR3 contains 17 residues. Losses at the gene ends were 1 base for V and 4 bases for J; bases not matched to a gene: 11.

This clone has more than one count but fewer than ten. The rearrangement joins TRBV6-5 to TRBJ1-6; D remains ambiguous. The ends were cut back, 6 bases at V and 8 bases at J, with 8 bases in the middle. The CDR3 runs to 12 residues. CDR1 and CDR2 (germline): MNHEY, SVGAGI. This CDR3 reads CASSFGDSPLHF. The CDR3 nucleotides read TGTGCCAGCAGCTTCGGTGATTCACCCCTCCACTTT.

This chain connects TRBV7-2 to TRBJ2-2; D not certain. The CDR3 has 17 amino acids. Germline-derived CDR1 and CDR2 are SGHTA and FQGNSA. V dropped 3 bases and J dropped 1 base, with 15 bases sitting between them. CDR3 loop: CASSLRQIDRNTGELFF. The CDR3 DNA sequence: TGTGCCAGCAGCTTGAGGCAGATCGATCGGAACACCGGGGAGCTGTTTTTT.

V is TRBV30 and J is TRBJ2-7; 7 nucleotides agree with TRBD1. The CDR3 length is 17 residues. V lost 1 base and J lost 4; bases outside the gene matches: 16. Germline V gives CDR1 GTSNPN, CDR2 SVGIG (reference sequence). The CDR3 is CAWSATLRDSSRYEQYF. Written as DNA, the CDR3 is TGTGCCTGGAGTGCGACTCTTCGGGACAGCAGTAGATACGAGCAGTACTTC.

The CDR3 DNA reads as TGTGCCAGCAGCCCGACTAGTTACGAGCAGTACTTC. Its translation: CASSPTSYEQYF. The V call is TRBV4-2, the J call TRBJ2-7, with TRBD2 as a possible D gene (6 bases). The germline V gene encodes CDR1 LGHNA and CDR2 YNFKEQ. The V end was cut by 4 bases, the J end by 4 bases, with 8 bases between. The CDR3 extends over 12 amino acids.

The chain has TRBV4-1 and TRBJ1-4; 8 bases map to TRBD1. The V gene end was trimmed by 1 base and the J gene end by 6 bases; junction bases not matched to a gene: 4. The CDR3 runs 15 residues. The germline CDR1 and CDR2 sequences are MGHRA and YSYEKL. The CDR3 coding sequence is TGCGCCAGCAGCCAAGGGGGGACAGGAGATGAAAAACTGTTTTTT. Amino acid sequence: CASSQGGTGDEKLFF.

The gene calls are TRBV7-2 and TRBJ2-1; tentative D call: TRBD2 (5 bases). V lost 4 bases, J lost 5 bases, and 9 bases lay in between. This CDR3 has 13 residues. Germline CDR1 is SGHTA and CDR2 is FQGNSA. This chain's CDR3 is CASSSIGDNEQFF. The CDR3 nucleotides are TGTGCCAGCAGCTCAATCGGGGACAATGAGCAGTTCTTC.